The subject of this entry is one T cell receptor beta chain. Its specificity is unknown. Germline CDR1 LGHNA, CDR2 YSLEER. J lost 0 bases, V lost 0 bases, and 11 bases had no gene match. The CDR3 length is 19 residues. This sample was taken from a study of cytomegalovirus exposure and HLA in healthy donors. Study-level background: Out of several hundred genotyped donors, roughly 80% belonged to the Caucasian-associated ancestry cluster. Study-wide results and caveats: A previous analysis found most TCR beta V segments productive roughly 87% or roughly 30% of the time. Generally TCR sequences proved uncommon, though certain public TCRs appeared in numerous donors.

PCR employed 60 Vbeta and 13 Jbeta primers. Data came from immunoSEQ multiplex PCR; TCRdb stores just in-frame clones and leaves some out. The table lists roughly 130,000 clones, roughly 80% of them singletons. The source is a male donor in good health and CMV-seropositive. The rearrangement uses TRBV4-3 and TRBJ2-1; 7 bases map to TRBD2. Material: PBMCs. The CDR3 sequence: CASSQEVSSGASSYNEQFF. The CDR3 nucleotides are TGCGCCAGCAGCCAAGAGGTGTCTAGCGGAGCAAGCTCCTACAATGAGCAGTTCTTC.